This T cell receptor (beta chain) was identified in a study of blood T cell repertoires in COVID-19. Per the germline V gene, CDR1 is GTSNPN and CDR2 is SVGIG (reference sequence). With V trimmed by 2 bases and J by 6 bases, 2 bases remained unmatched. There are 13 residues in the CDR3. Profiled with immunoSEQ multiplex PCR; TCRdb holds only in-frame clones, not every one. The table shows about 210,000 clones, with 80% to 90% occurring only once. Followed over time, Seattle patients had been enrolled while infection was active. V gene TRBV30 combines with J gene TRBJ2-2; 8 bases align to TRBD1. The receptor's source is a woman aged 80 or over with COVID-19, enrolled during active disease. Sequenced material: peripheral blood. DNA for the CDR3: TGTGCCTGGAGTCTACAGGGGGCCGGGGAGCTGTTTTTT. It specifies CAWSLQGAGELFF.